Below are 21 T cell receptor beta chains sequenced from a single sample in a study of early T cells in non-severe SARS-CoV-2 infection. TCRdb itself ran the 5' RACE reads through MiXCR, one entry per CDR3 protein. Seen here are tens of thousands of distinct CDR3 sequences, 9% to 9.5% observed once, and the top ten hold roughly an eighth. What was sequenced was whole blood. Receptor source: an adult who was a healthcare worker with PCR-confirmed SARS-CoV-2 infection or an uninfected control (not recorded which).

This clonotype showed up many times. The chain links TRBV7-2 to TRBJ2-3, with TRBD2 as a possible D gene (6 bases). Between the trimmed V and J ends, which lost 5 bases and 1 base, there was a span of 13 bases. This CDR3 region has 15 residues. CDR1 and CDR2 from the germline V gene are SGHTA and FQGNSA. In DNA, the CDR3 is TGTGCCAGCAGCCTCCGGGTAGCGGGCACAGATACGCAGTATTTT. This translates into CASSLRVAGTDTQYF.

Notes on this clonotype: One end of the junction varies from germline; a read error may be responsible. The V and J genes are TRBV18 and TRBJ1-6, with 7 bases aligning to TRBD1. The CDR3 has 15 residues. CDR1 KGHSH and CDR2 LQKENI come from the germline V gene. CDR3 in amino acids: CASSLTGQPNSPHHF. CDR3 in DNA: TGTGCCAGCTCACTCACGGGACAGCCAAATTCACCCCACCACTTT.

This clonotype has ten or more counts. The rearrangement joins TRBV11-2 to TRBJ1-1, with 8 bases that match TRBD1. Germline V gives CDR1 SGHAT, CDR2 FQNNGV. Losses at the gene ends were 2 bases for V and 5 bases for J; bases not matched to a gene: 10. This CDR3 is 16 amino acids long. The CDR3 is CASSLRGTGMETEAFF. The CDR3 DNA sequence: TGTGCCAGCAGCTTAAGGGGGACAGGTATGGAGACTGAAGCTTTCTTT.

This clonotype has only a few counts. The V and J genes are TRBV7-9 and TRBJ1-5, with D tentatively TRBD1 (6 bases). Looked up from germline, CDR1 is SEHNR and CDR2 is FQNEAQ (reference sequence). The CDR3 extends over 16 amino acids. Trimming took off 5 bases at V and 10 bases at J, with 24 bases between the two ends. The CDR3 DNA reads TGTGCCAGCAGCATAACCGGGACACGCGAGTCGGATCCCCAGCATTTT. This encodes CASSITGTRESDPQHF.

In this sample, this clonotype turned up a few times. This clone may be a read error of a much larger clone one base away. The V gene is TRBV12-3 or TRBV12-4, the J gene TRBJ2-3, with 8 positions matching TRBD1. The CDR3 is made up of 16 amino acids. The J segment lost 4 bases and the V segment lost 10 bases, leaving 16 bases of the junction unmatched. CDR3 DNA: TGTGCCACGAGGGCCTTGCAGGGGGCAGGCTCAGATACGCAGTATTTT. Protein product: CATRALQGAGSDTQYF.

The sample holds many counts of this clonotype. The gene calls are TRBV25-1 and TRBJ2-7; possible D gene TRBD2, 5 bases. The germline V and J ends were trimmed by 7 bases and 3 bases, with 7 bases remaining between them. The CDR3 totals 11 residues. Germline CDR1 is MGHDK and CDR2 is SYGVNS. For the CDR3, the DNA is TGTGCCAGCACTCGGGGCTACGAGCAGTACTTC. This gives the protein CASTRGYEQYF.

V and J are TRBV2 and TRBJ2-7; weak D call: TRBD1 (6 bases). The germline V and J ends were trimmed by 3 bases and 2 bases, with 14 bases remaining between them. In germline, CDR1 is SNHLY, CDR2 FYNNEI. This CDR3 is built from 15 residues. The CDR3 sequence is CASSDRGRSTYEQYF. The CDR3 bases are TGTGCCAGCAGTGACAGGGGAAGGTCTACCTACGAGCAGTACTTC.

This clonotype was counted many times. The chain has TRBV4-3 and TRBJ2-7; D is ambiguous. This CDR3 spans 13 amino acids. Trimming shortened V by 0 bases and J by 6 bases, and 9 bases separated the two germline ends. Germline CDR1 and CDR2: LGHNA and YSLEER. CDR3 DNA sequence: TGCGCCAGCAGCCAAGATCTTTGGGTCGAGCAGTACTTC. This codes for CASSQDLWVEQYF.

This clonotype was observed many times. This rearrangement joins TRBV27 to TRBJ1-1; D not certain. CDR1 and CDR2 from the germline V gene are MNHEY and SMNVEV (reference sequence). V gave up 2 bases and J gave up 7 bases, with 11 bases separating them. This CDR3 region has 13 residues. The chain's CDR3 is CASSLVPRREAFF. DNA for the CDR3: TGTGCCAGCAGTTTAGTTCCTCGCCGTGAAGCTTTCTTT.

This clonotype was picked up a small number of times. The CDR3 nucleotides read TGCAGCGTTGACCCAGGGGAAGAGACCCAGTACTTC. This codes for CSVDPGEETQYF. The rearrangement joins TRBV29-1 to TRBJ2-5; D is perhaps TRBD1 (6 bases). Trimming pared 3 bases from V and 3 bases from J, leaving 8 bases between. Germline V gives CDR1 SQVTM, CDR2 ANQGSEA. The CDR3 is 12 residues long.

This clonotype showed up many times. The genes are TRBV30 and TRBJ2-3, with D perhaps matching TRBD1 or TRBD2 (6 bases each). The CDR3 loop spans 14 amino acids. With 1 base removed from V and 2 bases from J, the gap between germline ends came to 10 bases. Germline V lookup: CDR1 GTSNPN, CDR2 SVGIG (reference sequence). Written as DNA, the CDR3 is TGTGCCTGGAGTGCCGGGGGCCTCACAGATACGCAGTATTTT. Translating it yields CAWSAGGLTDTQYF.

This clonotype was detected many times. The V gene is TRBV7-2, the J gene TRBJ2-1; D remains ambiguous. CDR3 length equals 15 residues. Per the germline V gene, CDR1 is SGHTA and CDR2 is FQGNSA. The V end was cut by 0 bases, the J end by 3 bases, with 9 bases between. The CDR3 DNA sequence: TGTGCCAGCAGCTTAGCTTCTAGTGTCTACAATGAGCAGTTCTTC. It specifies CASSLASSVYNEQFF.

This clonotype has only a few counts. The chain uses TRBV12-3 or TRBV12-4 and TRBJ2-5, with D unresolved. Trimming shortened V by 7 bases and J by 4 bases, and 10 bases separated the two germline ends. The CDR3 has 12 amino acids. The CDR3 sequence is CASTPGGETQYF. The CDR3 nucleotides read TGTGCCAGCACCCCTGGCGGAGAGACCCAGTACTTC.

This sequence joins TRBV24-1 and TRBJ1-5, with 9 bases fitting TRBD1. The CDR3 has 15 residues. Germline V gives CDR1 KGHDR, CDR2 SFDVKD. J gave up 3 bases and V 4 bases, and 3 bases lay outside the gene matches. The CDR3 DNA follows: TGTGCCACCAGTGACACAGGGGGCTACAATCAGCCCCAGCATTTT. The encoded protein is CATSDTGGYNQPQHF.

In this sample, this clonotype turned up many times. Written as DNA, the CDR3 is TGTGCCAGCAGCCAAAAGTTGGGTAGCGGGGGCCCGGGGTACTTC. Residues: CASSQKLGSGGPGYF. This sequence joins TRBV3-1 and TRBJ2-4; 9 bases agree with TRBD2. The CDR3 totals 15 residues. Germline-derived CDR1 and CDR2 are LGHDT and YNNKEL (reference sequence). V was clipped by 2 bases and J by 15 bases; unmatched bases: 14.

This clonotype appeared a few times. The chain employs TRBV4-3 and TRBJ2-5; 7 bases agree with TRBD1. In germline, CDR1 is LGHNA, CDR2 YSLEER. V trimming: 4 bases; J trimming: 1 base; junction bases outside the gene matches: 9. The CDR3 totals 16 residues. The CDR3 reads CASSRNSRTGQETQYF. The CDR3 nucleotides read TGCGCCAGCAGCCGAAATTCCCGGACAGGCCAAGAGACCCAGTACTTC.

This clonotype was detected many times. The chain has TRBV10-3 and TRBJ1-1; no reliable D call. In germline, CDR1 is ENHRY, CDR2 SYGVKD. The CDR3 spans 13 residues. Trimming took off 5 bases at V and 0 bases at J, with 7 bases between the two ends. The CDR3 sequence is CAISSDLNTEAFF. CDR3 nucleotides: TGTGCCATCAGTAGCGATTTGAACACTGAAGCTTTCTTT.

The table lists this clonotype with a few counts. The chain links TRBV14 to TRBJ1-1; possibly TRBD1 for D (6 bases). V lost 1 base and J 7 bases, leaving 10 bases between the germline ends. The CDR3 extends over 13 amino acids. CDR1 is SGHDN and CDR2 is FVKESK in the germline V gene. CDR3: CASSQAGGLEAFF. In DNA, the CDR3 is TGTGCCAGCAGCCAAGCTGGGGGGCTTGAAGCTTTCTTT. The variable domain in full, completed from reference TRBV14 and TRBJ1-1, reads EAGVTQFPSHSVIEKGQTVTLRCDPISGHDNLYWYRRVMGKEIKFLLHFVKESKQDESGMPNNRFLAERTGGTYSTLKVQPAELEDSGVYFCASSQAGGLEAFFGQGTRLTVV.

This clonotype was seen more than once but under ten times. This chain uses TRBV27 with TRBJ1-1; D not certain. The CDR3 length is 15 residues. The germline gives CDR1 MNHEY, CDR2 SMNVEV (reference sequence). V was clipped by 0 bases and J by 0 bases, with 8 bases between them. The CDR3 coding sequence is TGTGCCAGCAGTTTATCCGCAAACATGAACACTGAAGCTTTCTTT. Its translation: CASSLSANMNTEAFF.

This clonotype has ten or more counts. The chain joins TRBV3-1 to TRBJ1-1; D possibly corresponds to TRBD1 (6 bases). V was clipped by 2 bases and J by 8 bases, with 9 bases between them. Looked up from germline, CDR1 is LGHDT and CDR2 is YNNKEL (reference sequence). CDR3 length: 12 amino acids. Here the CDR3 DNA reads TGTGCCAGCAGCCAAACAGACAGGGAAGCTTTCTTT. Its protein product is CASSQTDREAFF.

A remark on this clonotype: This may arise from a read error, as a much more abundant clone is one base away. CDR3 amino acids: CASSTGTNVLTF. CDR3 nucleotide sequence: TGTGCCAGCAGTACTGGGACCAACGTCCTGACTTTC. The chain employs TRBV6-5 and TRBJ2-6; no clear D gene. The CDR3 runs to 12 residues. In germline, CDR1 is MNHEY, CDR2 SVGAGI.